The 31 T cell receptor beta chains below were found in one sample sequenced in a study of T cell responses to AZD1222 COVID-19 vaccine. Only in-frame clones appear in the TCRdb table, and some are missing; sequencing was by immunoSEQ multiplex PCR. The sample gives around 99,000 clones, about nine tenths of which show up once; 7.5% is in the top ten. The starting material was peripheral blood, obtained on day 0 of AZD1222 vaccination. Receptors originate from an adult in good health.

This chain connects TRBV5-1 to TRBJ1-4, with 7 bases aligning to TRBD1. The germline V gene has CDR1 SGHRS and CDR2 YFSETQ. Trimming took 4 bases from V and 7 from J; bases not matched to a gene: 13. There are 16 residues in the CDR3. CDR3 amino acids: CASSTGTAGRGEKLFF. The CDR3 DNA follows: TGCGCCAGCAGCACAGGGACAGCGGGGCGTGGTGAAAAACTGTTTTTT.

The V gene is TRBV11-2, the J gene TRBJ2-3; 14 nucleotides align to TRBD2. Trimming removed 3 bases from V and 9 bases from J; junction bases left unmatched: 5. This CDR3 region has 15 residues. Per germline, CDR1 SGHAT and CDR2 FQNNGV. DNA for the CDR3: TGTGCCAGCAGCTTTGGGGGACTAGCGGGAGTAACGCAGTATTTT. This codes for CASSFGGLAGVTQYF.

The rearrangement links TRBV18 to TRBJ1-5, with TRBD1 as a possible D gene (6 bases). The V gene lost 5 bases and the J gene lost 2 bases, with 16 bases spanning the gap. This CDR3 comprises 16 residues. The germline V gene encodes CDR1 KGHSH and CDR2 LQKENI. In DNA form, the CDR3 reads TGTGCCAGCTCATTCGGGGGCCGCAAGGGCAATCAGCCCCAGCATTTT. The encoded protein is CASSFGGRKGNQPQHF.

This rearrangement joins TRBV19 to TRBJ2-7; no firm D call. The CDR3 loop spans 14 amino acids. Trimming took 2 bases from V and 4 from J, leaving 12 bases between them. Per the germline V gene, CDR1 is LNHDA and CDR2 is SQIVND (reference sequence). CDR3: CASSISYLRYEQYF. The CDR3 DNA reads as TGTGCCAGTAGTATATCCTACCTTAGATACGAGCAGTACTTC. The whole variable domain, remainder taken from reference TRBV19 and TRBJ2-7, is DGGITQSPKYLFRKEGQNVTLSCEQNLNHDAMYWYRQDPGQGLRLIYYSQIVNDFQKGDIAEGYSVSREKKESFPLTVTSAQKNPTAFYLCASSISYLRYEQYFGPGTRLTVT.

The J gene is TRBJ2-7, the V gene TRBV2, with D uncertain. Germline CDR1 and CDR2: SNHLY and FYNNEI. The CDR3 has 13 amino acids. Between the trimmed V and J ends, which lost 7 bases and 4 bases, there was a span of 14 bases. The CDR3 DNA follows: TGTGCCAGCACCTGGACCCTCACTTACGAGCAGTACTTC. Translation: CASTWTLTYEQYF.

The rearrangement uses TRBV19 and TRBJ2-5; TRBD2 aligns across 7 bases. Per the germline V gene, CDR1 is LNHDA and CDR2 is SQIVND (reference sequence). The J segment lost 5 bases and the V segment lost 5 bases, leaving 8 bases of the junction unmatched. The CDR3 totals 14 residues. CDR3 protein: CASSLVWRGETQYF. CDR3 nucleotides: TGTGCCAGTAGTCTTGTCTGGCGGGGGGAGACCCAGTACTTC.

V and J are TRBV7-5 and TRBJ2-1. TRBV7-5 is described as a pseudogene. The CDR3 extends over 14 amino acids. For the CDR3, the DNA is TGTGCCAGAAGCTCTCCCGGGCAGGACAATGAGCAGTTCTTC. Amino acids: CARSSPGQDNEQFF.

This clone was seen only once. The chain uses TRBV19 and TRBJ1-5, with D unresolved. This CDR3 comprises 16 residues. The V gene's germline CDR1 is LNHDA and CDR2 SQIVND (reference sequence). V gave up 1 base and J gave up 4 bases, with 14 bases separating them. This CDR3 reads CASSIGGLEGNQPQHF. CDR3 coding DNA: TGTGCCAGTAGTATAGGCGGACTTGAGGGTAATCAGCCCCAGCATTTT.

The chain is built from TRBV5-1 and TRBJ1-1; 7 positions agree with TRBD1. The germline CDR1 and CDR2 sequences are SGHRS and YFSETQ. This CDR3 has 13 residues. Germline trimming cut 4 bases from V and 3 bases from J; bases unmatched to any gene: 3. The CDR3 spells CASSAGTDTEAFF. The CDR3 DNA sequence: TGCGCCAGCAGCGCCGGGACAGACACTGAAGCTTTCTTT.

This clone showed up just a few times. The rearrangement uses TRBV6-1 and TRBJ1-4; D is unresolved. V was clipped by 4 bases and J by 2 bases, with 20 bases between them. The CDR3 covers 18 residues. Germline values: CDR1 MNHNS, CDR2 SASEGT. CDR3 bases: TGTGCCAGCAGTGGTTCGGGCTCAATCCTCGGGACTAATGAAAAACTGTTTTTT. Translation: CASSGSGSILGTNEKLFF.

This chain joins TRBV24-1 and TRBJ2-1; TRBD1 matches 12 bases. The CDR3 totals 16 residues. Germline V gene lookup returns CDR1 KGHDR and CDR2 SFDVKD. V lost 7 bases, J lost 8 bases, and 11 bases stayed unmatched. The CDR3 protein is CATSPPGGQGAHEQFF. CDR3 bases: TGTGCCACCAGCCCTCCCGGGGGACAGGGGGCCCATGAGCAGTTCTTC.

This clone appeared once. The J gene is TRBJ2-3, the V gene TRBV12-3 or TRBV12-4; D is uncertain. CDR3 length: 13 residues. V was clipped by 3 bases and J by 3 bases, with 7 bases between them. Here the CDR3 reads CASSFQITDTQYF. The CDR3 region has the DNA TGTGCCAGCAGTTTTCAGATTACAGATACGCAGTATTTT.

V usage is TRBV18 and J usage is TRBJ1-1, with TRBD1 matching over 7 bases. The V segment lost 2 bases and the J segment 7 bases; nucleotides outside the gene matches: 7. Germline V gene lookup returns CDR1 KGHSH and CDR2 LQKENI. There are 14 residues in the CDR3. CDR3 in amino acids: CASSPDRQGSEAFF. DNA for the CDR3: TGTGCCAGCTCACCAGACCGACAGGGCAGTGAAGCTTTCTTT.

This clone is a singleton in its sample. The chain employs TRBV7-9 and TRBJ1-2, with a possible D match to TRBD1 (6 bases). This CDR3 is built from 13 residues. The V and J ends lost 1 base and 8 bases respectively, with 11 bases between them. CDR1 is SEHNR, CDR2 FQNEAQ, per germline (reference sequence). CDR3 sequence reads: CASSLGGPLGYTF. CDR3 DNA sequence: TGTGCCAGCAGCTTAGGGGGGCCCTTAGGCTACACCTTC.

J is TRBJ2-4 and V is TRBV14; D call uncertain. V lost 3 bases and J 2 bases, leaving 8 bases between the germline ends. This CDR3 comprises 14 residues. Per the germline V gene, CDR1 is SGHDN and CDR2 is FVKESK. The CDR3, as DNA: TGTGCCAGCAGCCATGTAACTACCAAAAACATTCAGTACTTC. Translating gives CASSHVTTKNIQYF.

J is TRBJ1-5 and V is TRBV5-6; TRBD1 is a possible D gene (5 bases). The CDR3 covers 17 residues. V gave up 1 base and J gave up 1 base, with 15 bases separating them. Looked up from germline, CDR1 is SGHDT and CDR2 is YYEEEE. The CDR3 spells CASSLSREGPSNQPQHF. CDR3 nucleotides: TGTGCCAGCAGCTTGAGCAGGGAGGGGCCCAGCAATCAGCCCCAGCATTTT.

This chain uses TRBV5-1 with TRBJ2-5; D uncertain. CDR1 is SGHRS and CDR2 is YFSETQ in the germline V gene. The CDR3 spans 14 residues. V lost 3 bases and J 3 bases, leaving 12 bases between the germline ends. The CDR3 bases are TGCGCCAGCAGCTCTCTTGACGGAGAAGAGACCCAGTACTTC. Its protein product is CASSSLDGEETQYF.

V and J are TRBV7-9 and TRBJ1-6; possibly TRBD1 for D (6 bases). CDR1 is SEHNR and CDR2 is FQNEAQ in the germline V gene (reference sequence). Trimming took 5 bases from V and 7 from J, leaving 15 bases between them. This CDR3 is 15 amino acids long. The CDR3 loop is CASSQIGTTNSPLHF. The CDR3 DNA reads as TGTGCCAGCAGCCAAATCGGGACAACCAATTCACCCCTCCACTTT.

The chain's CDR3 is CSAKRGGETEAFF. The CDR3 DNA follows: TGCAGCGCAAAAAGGGGGGGGGAAACTGAAGCTTTCTTT. The chain employs TRBV29-1 and TRBJ1-1, with D maybe TRBD1 (6 bases). V was clipped by 7 bases and J by 5 bases, with 17 bases between them. This CDR3 has 13 amino acids. Per germline, CDR1 SQVTM and CDR2 ANQGSEA. Based on the CDR3 plus reference TRBV29-1 and TRBJ1-1, the full variable domain is SAVISQKPSRDICQRGTSLTIQCQVDSQVTMMFWYRQQPGQSLTLIATANQGSEATYESGFVIDKFPISRPNLTFSTLTVSNMSPEDSSIYLCSAKRGGETEAFFGQGTRLTVV.

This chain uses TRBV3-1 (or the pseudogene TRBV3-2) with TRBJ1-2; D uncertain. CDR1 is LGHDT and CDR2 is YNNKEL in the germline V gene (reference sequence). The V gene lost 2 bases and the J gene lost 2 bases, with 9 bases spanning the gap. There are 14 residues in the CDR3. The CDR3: CASSQNRWNYGYTF. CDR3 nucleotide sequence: TGTGCCAGCAGCCAAAATCGCTGGAACTATGGCTACACCTTC.

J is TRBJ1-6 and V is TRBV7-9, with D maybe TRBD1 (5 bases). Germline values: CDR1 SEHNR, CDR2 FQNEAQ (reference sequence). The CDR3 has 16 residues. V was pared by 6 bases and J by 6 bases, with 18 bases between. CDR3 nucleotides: TGTGCCAGCAGTCTGTCTGGGGCTCGGGTTAATTCACCCCTCCACTTT. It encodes CASSLSGARVNSPLHF.

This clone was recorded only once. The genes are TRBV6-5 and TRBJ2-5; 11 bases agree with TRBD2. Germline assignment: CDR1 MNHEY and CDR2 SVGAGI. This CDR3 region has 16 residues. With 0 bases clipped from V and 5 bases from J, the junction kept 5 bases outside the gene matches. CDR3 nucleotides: TGTGCCAGCAGTTACTCAGGACTAGCGGGCGGGGAGACCCAGTACTTC. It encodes CASSYSGLAGGETQYF.

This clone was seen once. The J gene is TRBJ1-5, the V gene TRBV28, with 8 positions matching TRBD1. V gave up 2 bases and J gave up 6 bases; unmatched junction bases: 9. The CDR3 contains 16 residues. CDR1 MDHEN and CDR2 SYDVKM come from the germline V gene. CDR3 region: CASSLQGAGVRQPQHF. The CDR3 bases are TGTGCCAGCAGTTTACAGGGGGCGGGAGTGCGTCAGCCCCAGCATTTT. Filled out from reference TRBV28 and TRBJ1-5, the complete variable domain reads DVKVTQSSRYLVKRTGEKVFLECVQDMDHENMFWYRQDPGLGLRLIYFSYDVKMKEKGDIPEGYSVSREKKERFSLILESASTNQTSMYLCASSLQGAGVRQPQHFGDGTRLSIL.

DNA of the CDR3: TGTGCCAGCTCACCAGGGGTCATGAACACTGAAGCTTTCTTT. This encodes CASSPGVMNTEAFF. The chain is built from TRBV18 and TRBJ1-1; D call uncertain. The CDR3 extends over 14 amino acids. The V gene lost 2 bases and the J gene lost 0 bases, with 7 bases spanning the gap. The V gene's germline CDR1 is KGHSH and CDR2 LQKENI.

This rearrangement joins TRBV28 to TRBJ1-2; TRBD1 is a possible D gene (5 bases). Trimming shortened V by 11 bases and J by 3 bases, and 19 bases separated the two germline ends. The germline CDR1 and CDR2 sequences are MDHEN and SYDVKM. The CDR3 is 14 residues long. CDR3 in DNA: TGTGCCTCCAGAACCGGGGCATATCACTATGGCTACACCTTC. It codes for CASRTGAYHYGYTF.

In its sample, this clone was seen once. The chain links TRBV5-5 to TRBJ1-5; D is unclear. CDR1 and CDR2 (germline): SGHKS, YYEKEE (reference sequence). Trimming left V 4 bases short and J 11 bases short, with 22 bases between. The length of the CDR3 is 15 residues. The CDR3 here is CASSPWSAPLEAQHF. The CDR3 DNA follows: TGTGCCAGCAGCCCATGGAGCGCACCGCTGGAAGCCCAGCATTTT.

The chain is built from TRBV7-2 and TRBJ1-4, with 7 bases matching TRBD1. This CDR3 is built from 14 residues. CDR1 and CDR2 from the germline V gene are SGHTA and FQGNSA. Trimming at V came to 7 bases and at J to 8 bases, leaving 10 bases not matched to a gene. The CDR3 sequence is CASTPQGGGEKLFF. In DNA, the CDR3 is TGTGCCAGCACCCCCCAGGGGGGGGGCGAAAAACTGTTTTTT.

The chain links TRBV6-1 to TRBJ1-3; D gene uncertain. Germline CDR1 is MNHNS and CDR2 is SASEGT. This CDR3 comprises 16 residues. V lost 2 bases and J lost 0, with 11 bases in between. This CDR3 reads CASSEPDESSGNTIYF. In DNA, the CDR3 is TGTGCCAGCAGTGAACCGGACGAAAGCTCTGGAAACACCATATATTTT.

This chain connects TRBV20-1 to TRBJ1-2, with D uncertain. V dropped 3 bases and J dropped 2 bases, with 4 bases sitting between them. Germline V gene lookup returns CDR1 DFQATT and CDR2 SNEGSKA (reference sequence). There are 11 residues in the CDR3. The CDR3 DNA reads TGCAGTGCTAGGGACAACTATGGCTACACCTTC. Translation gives CSARDNYGYTF.

The CDR3 reads CASGAGGLETEAFF. The CDR3, as DNA: TGTGCTAGTGGTGCAGGGGGTTTGGAGACTGAAGCTTTCTTT. The rearrangement links TRBV12-5 to TRBJ1-1, with TRBD1 matching 7 bases. The CDR3 has 14 residues. Losses at the gene ends were 5 bases for V and 5 bases for J; bases not matched to a gene: 8. CDR1 and CDR2 from the germline V gene are LGHNT and FRNRAP.

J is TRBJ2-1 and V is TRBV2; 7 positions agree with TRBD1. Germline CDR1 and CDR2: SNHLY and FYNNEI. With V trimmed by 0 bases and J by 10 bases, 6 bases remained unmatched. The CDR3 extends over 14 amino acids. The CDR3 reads CASSEATAGGEQFF. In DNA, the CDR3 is TGTGCCAGCAGTGAAGCCACGGCAGGGGGAGAGCAGTTCTTC.